Sequencing of this T cell receptor (beta chain) was carried out in a study of blood T cell repertoires in COVID-19. Assay used: immunoSEQ multiplex PCR; TCRdb lists only in-frame clones, some missing. The table records approximately 240,000 clones, approximately 86% of them present only once. Sequencing was carried out using peripheral blood. This TCR derives from a woman aged 55-70 years with active or convalescent COVID-19.

The CDR3 region is CASSERGRAGELFF. The CDR3 coding sequence is TGTGCCAGCAGTGAAAGGGGCAGGGCCGGGGAGCTGTTTTTT. The chain combines TRBV6-1 with TRBJ2-2, with a tentative D call TRBD1 (5 bases). The CDR3 length is 14 residues. V shed 2 bases and J shed 6 bases, with 10 bases lying between them. Germline V gives CDR1 MNHNS, CDR2 SASEGT.